This entry features one TCR beta chain sequence. The data are from a study of blood T cell repertoires in COVID-19. Looking at the study overall: Some COVID-19 samples were acute and others convalescent; all came from the United States, Italy and Spain. T cells, B-cell-depleted T cells, or PBMCs provided the cDNA or gDNA that served as material.

V was trimmed by 6 bases and J by 7 bases, leaving 15 bases between them. This CDR3 contains 13 residues. Germline lookup yields CDR1 MDHEN and CDR2 SYDVKM. Using immunoSEQ multiplex PCR, the repertoire was profiled, and TCRdb retains in-frame clones only, with some absent. This table holds a few hundred thousand clones, 80% to 85% found once. In terms of age and location, participants ranged from roughly 18 to 100 years and lived in about 25 US areas. Recovery among Cohort 3 donors was established by two negative PCRs, clearance, or symptom resolution. Source material: PBMCs or T cells enriched from blood (not recorded which). The chain couples TRBV28 to TRBJ1-2, with a weak D call TRBD1 (6 bases). The TCR originated in a woman aged 40 to 50 who had recovered from COVID-19. Here the CDR3 DNA reads TGTGCCAGCAGCGAAGGGGGAGGGGGTGGCTACACCTTC. Translated, it gives CASSEGGGGGYTF.